This entry concerns a single T cell receptor beta chain. What it binds is unknown. TCRdb keeps only in-frame clones here, not all; method: immunoSEQ multiplex PCR. Here the sample spans tens of thousands of clones, roughly 77% being singletons. This entry is derived from a study of radiotherapy plus CTLA-4 blockade in lung cancer. Study context: For roughly 19% of patients, objective responses occurred, and about 30% had disease control. Notes on the study in general: Radiotherapy plus ipilimumab was followed by expansion in blood of tumor-derived TCR clones.

V gave up 0 bases and J gave up 0 bases, with 18 bases separating them. The CDR3 length is 18 residues. Germline CDR1 is SGHRS and CDR2 is YFSETQ. V is TRBV5-1 and J is TRBJ1-1; no clear D. The sample consisted of peripheral blood, taken from a patient treated with radiotherapy plus ipilimumab. This TCR was sampled from a human donor with non-small cell lung cancer who had a complete response to radiotherapy plus ipilimumab. CDR3 amino acids: CASSLERVLLHMNTEAFF. CDR3 nucleotide sequence: TGCGCCAGCAGCTTGGAGAGGGTGCTTCTACACATGAACACTGAAGCTTTCTTT.